These 13 T cell receptor beta chains were all obtained from the same sample, sequenced in a study of T-cell reconstitution after alpha-beta-depleted transplantation in children. Using unique molecular identifiers, the investigators prepared the TCRbeta library. TCRdb re-derived calls from the PCR reads in MiXCR, one entry per CDR3 protein. This table has some 530,000 distinct CDR3 sequences, under 15% appearing once. The source was PBMCs from the stem cell graft donor, collected from the stem cell graft. Source of these receptors: a human donor who donated a stem cell graft to a child with combined immunodeficiency.

This clonotype was seen more than once but under ten times. The chain employs TRBV24-1 and TRBJ2-1; the match to TRBD2 covers 14 bases. CDR1 and CDR2 (germline): KGHDR, SFDVKD. CDR3 size: 15 residues. V lost 3 bases, J lost 9 bases, and 3 bases stayed unmatched. CDR3 in amino acids: CATSDGTSGGFEQFF. Written as DNA, the CDR3 is TGTGCCACCAGTGATGGGACTAGCGGGGGTTTTGAGCAGTTCTTC.

The chain links TRBV10-3 to TRBJ1-4; no definite D call. Germline assignment: CDR1 ENHRY and CDR2 SYGVKD. CDR3 size: 15 residues. V lost 0 bases and J lost 4, with 9 bases in between. This chain's CDR3 is CAISESPGNNEKLFF. The CDR3 DNA follows: TGTGCCATCAGTGAGTCCCCGGGAAATAATGAAAAACTGTTTTTT.

This clonotype came up many times. The chain links TRBV10-3 to TRBJ2-7, with D uncertain. V was clipped by 2 bases and J by 1 base, with 3 bases between them. CDR1 ENHRY and CDR2 SYGVKD come from the germline V gene. The CDR3 consists of 12 residues. The CDR3 reads CAISEESYEQYF. Written as DNA, the CDR3 is TGTGCCATCAGTGAGGAGTCCTACGAGCAGTACTTC.

The table lists this clonotype with many counts. The chain uses TRBV10-3 and TRBJ2-2; possible D gene TRBD2, 5 bases. CDR3 length: 14 residues. Germline CDR1 ENHRY, CDR2 SYGVKD. Trimming took 4 bases from V and 3 from J, leaving 9 bases between them. Written as DNA, the CDR3 is TGTGCCATCAGTGTTCGAGCGGACACCGGGGAGCTGTTTTTT. Protein product: CAISVRADTGELFF.

Many counts were recorded for this clonotype. The rearrangement joins TRBV18 to TRBJ2-7, with TRBD1 matching over 10 bases. This CDR3 comprises 14 residues. Germline V CDR1 and CDR2: KGHSH, LQKENI. The V gene end was trimmed by 8 bases and the J gene end by 2 bases; junction bases not matched to a gene: 6. The CDR3 region has the DNA TGTGCCAGCAGTCCCGGGACAGGGGCCTACGAGCAGTACTTC. It is translated as CASSPGTGAYEQYF.

This clonotype has just a few counts. For the CDR3, the DNA is TGTGCCAGCAGTTTAAACTCTAGAGGGACCCAGTACTTC. Its protein is CASSLNSRGTQYF. This chain joins TRBV12-3 or TRBV12-4 and TRBJ2-5, with D unresolved. The germline V and J ends were trimmed by 2 bases and 7 bases, with 11 bases remaining between them. The CDR3 extends over 13 amino acids.

The chain carries TRBV10-3 and TRBJ2-5; D is ambiguous. The CDR3 is 13 residues long. Trimming pared 6 bases from V and 7 bases from J, leaving 15 bases between. The V gene's germline CDR1 is ENHRY and CDR2 SYGVKD. CDR3 DNA: TGTGCCATCAGGGACCTCTCAGGTGGGACCCAGTACTTC. Its translation is CAIRDLSGGTQYF.

This clonotype showed up just a few times. In DNA, the CDR3 is TGCAGTGCTAGAGAATCGCTAGCGGGAAAAAATGAGCAGTTCTTC. This translates into CSARESLAGKNEQFF. The V and J genes are TRBV20-1 and TRBJ2-1, with 9 bases matching TRBD2. This CDR3 spans 15 amino acids. Germline CDR1 and CDR2: DFQATT and SNEGSKA (reference sequence). J was trimmed by 7 bases and V by 0 bases; bases with no gene match: 7.

There are a few counts of this clonotype. This chain uses TRBV30 with TRBJ1-4; a possible D gene is TRBD1 (5 bases). Germline values: CDR1 GTSNPN, CDR2 SVGIG (reference sequence). The V and J ends lost 0 bases and 4 bases respectively, with 18 bases between them. The CDR3 has 17 amino acids. CDR3 loop: CAWSVQLWGPINEKLFF. As DNA, the CDR3 is TGTGCCTGGAGTGTACAACTTTGGGGACCCATTAATGAAAAACTGTTTTTT.

This clonotype was found a few times. V usage is TRBV5-1 and J usage is TRBJ2-7; no clear D. V dropped 3 bases and J dropped 5 bases, with 21 bases sitting between them. Germline CDR1 and CDR2: SGHRS and YFSETQ. This CDR3 has 16 amino acids. Written as DNA, the CDR3 is TGCGCCAGCAGCTCGATCCGGGCTCTCGGGCGTGACGAGCAGTACTTC. Protein sequence: CASSSIRALGRDEQYF.

The chain carries TRBV5-1 and TRBJ2-3; D ambiguous. The CDR3 loop spans 17 amino acids. The germline CDR1 and CDR2 sequences are SGHRS and YFSETQ. V lost 2 bases, J lost 4 bases, and 20 bases lay in between. The CDR3 DNA sequence: TGCGCCAGCAGCTTTAGGGCAGGTGGATACGGTTCAGATACGCAGTATTTT. Translation: CASSFRAGGYGSDTQYF.

This clonotype has at least ten counts. The CDR3 sequence is CATSDPGTSVTGELFF. The CDR3, as DNA: TGTGCCACCAGTGACCCCGGGACTAGCGTCACCGGGGAGCTGTTTTTT. This chain joins TRBV24-1 and TRBJ2-2, with 10 bases fitting TRBD2. CDR1 and CDR2 from the germline V gene are KGHDR and SFDVKD. Unmatched junction bases numbered 5, after V lost 4 bases and J lost 4 bases. CDR3 size: 16 residues.

The chain combines TRBV12-3 or TRBV12-4 with TRBJ1-6; D gene uncertain. There are 14 residues in the CDR3. V shed 2 bases and J shed 4 bases, with 6 bases lying between them. The CDR3 protein is CASSLIAYNSPLHF. CDR3 DNA sequence: TGTGCCAGCAGTTTAATTGCTTATAATTCACCCCTCCACTTT.